The clone carrying this T cell receptor (beta chain) appeared a few times. The source of the sample is a study of blood T cell repertoires in COVID-19. About the research overall: Spain, Italy and the United States supplied samples that represented acute and convalescent COVID-19. PBMCs, B-cell-depleted T cells, or T cells were the source of the cDNA or gDNA that made up the material.

In the authors' workflow: The authors estimated nucleated cell counts from reference gene primer amplification. Only in-frame clones appear in the TCRdb table, and some are missing; sequencing was by immunoSEQ multiplex PCR. V and J calls and clone size come straight from that table; D and trimming were deduced from the DNA. The top ten hold about 1.5% of the sample, which has 160,000 or so clones, 83% seen once. The sample consisted of peripheral blood. The receptor was derived from a human donor in a cohort sampled during active COVID-19.

CDR3 DNA: TGTGCCAGTAGTAGCGGGCGGTTGAACACTGAAGCTTTCTTT. Amino acids: CASSSGRLNTEAFF. V gene TRBV19 combines with J gene TRBJ1-1, with D uncertain. The CDR3 is made up of 14 amino acids. The germline V gene has CDR1 LNHDA and CDR2 SQIVND (reference sequence). The V end lost 4 bases, the J end lost 0 bases, and 9 bases lay between the germline ends.